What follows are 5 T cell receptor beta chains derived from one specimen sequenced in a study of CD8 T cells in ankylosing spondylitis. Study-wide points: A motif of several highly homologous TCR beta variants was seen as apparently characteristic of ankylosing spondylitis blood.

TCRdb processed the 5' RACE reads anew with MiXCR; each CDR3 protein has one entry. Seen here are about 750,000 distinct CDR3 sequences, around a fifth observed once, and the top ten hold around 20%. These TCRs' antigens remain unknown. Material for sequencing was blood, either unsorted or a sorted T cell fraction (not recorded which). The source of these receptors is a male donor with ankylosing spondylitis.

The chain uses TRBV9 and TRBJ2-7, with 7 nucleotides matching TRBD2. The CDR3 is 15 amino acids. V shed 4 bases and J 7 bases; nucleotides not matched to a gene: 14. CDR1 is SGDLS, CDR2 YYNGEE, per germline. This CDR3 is CASSPTGGGGGEQYF. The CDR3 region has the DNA TGTGCCAGCAGCCCAACTGGCGGTGGGGGGGGAGAGCAGTACTTC.

The chain's CDR3 is CASSSQRAGGGLDEQYF. As DNA, the CDR3 is TGTGCCAGCAGCTCCCAACGGGCCGGGGGAGGGCTTGACGAGCAGTACTTC. This chain uses TRBV7-9 with TRBJ2-7; 7 bases align to TRBD2. Germline CDR1 and CDR2: SEHNR and FQNEAQ (reference sequence). The CDR3 is made up of 17 amino acids. V dropped 4 bases and J dropped 5; count of bases not matched to a gene: 17.

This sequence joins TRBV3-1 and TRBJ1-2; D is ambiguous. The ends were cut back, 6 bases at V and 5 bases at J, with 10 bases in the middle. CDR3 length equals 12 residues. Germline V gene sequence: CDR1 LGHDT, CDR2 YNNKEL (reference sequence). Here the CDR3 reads CASRAATYGYTF. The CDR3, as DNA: TGTGCCAGCAGAGCCGCCACTTATGGCTACACCTTC.

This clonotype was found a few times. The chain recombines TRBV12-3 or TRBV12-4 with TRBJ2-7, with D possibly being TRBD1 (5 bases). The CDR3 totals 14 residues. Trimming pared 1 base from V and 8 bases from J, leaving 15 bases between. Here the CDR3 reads CASSLGQGPLQQYF. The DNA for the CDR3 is TGTGCCAGCAGTTTAGGGCAGGGCCCCCTCCAGCAGTACTTC.

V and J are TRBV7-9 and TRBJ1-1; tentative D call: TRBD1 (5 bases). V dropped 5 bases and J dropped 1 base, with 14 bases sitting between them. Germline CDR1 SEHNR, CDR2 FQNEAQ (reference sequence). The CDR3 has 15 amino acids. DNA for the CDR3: TGTGCCAGCAGCCACGTGGGGGGTACGAACACTGAAGCTTTCTTT. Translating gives CASSHVGGTNTEAFF.